This T cell receptor (beta chain) is drawn from a study of T cells in localized non-small cell lung cancer. Study-wide findings and caveats: A median approximately 59 of the top 100 tumor clones appeared in adjacent lung. Among the tissues sampled, uninvolved adjacent lung had the highest T cell clonality, above tumor.

The sample holds a few counts of this clone. The antigen is unknown. Method: immunoSEQ multiplex PCR; TCRdb's copy keeps in-frame clones and lacks some. The sample shows about 15,000 clones, approximately 85% of them seen only once. There are 14 residues in the CDR3. V lost 3 bases and J lost 5, with 11 bases in between. Germline CDR1 is LNHDA and CDR2 is SQIVND (reference sequence). Specimen: peripheral blood, collected before any cancer treatment. The clonotype originates from a woman aged 35-75 years with stage I lung adenocarcinoma. The V call is TRBV19, the J call TRBJ1-5; TRBD1 is a possible D gene (6 bases). The CDR3 protein is CASSIRDTYQPQHF. The CDR3, as DNA: TGTGCCAGTAGTATTCGGGACACCTATCAGCCCCAGCATTTT.